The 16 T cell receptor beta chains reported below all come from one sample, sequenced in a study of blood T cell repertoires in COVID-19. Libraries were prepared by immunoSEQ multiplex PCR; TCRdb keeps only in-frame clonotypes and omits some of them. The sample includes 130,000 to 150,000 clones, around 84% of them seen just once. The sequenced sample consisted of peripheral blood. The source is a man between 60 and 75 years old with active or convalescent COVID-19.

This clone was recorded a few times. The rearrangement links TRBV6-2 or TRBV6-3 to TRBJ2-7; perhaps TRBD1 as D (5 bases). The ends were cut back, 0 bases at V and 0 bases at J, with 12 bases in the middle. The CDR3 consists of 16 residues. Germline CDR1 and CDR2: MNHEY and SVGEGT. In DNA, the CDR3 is TGTGCCAGCAGTTACTCGTTAGACAGACTCTCCTACGAGCAGTACTTC. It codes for CASSYSLDRLSYEQYF.

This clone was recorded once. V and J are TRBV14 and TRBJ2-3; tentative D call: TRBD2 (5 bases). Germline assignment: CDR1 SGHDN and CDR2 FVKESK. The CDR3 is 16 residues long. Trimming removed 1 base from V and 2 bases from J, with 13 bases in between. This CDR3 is CASSQGIQRSTDTQYF. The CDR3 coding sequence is TGTGCCAGCAGCCAAGGAATTCAGCGGTCCACAGATACGCAGTATTTT.

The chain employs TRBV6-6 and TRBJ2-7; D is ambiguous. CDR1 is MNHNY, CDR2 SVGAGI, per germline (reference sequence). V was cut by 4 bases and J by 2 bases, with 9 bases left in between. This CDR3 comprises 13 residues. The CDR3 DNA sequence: TGTGCCAGCAGTTTGGGCCCGCCCTACGAGCAGTACTTC. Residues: CASSLGPPYEQYF.

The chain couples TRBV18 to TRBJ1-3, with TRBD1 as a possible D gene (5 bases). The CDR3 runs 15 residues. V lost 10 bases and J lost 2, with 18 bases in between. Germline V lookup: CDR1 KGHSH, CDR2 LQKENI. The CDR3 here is CATQETTGAGNTIYF. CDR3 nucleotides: TGTGCCACCCAAGAGACCACAGGAGCTGGAAACACCATATATTTT. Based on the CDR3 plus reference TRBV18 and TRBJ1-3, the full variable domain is NAGVMQNPRHLVRRRGQEARLRCSPMKGHSHVYWYRQLPEEGLKFMVYLQKENIIDESGMPKERFSAEFPKEGPSILRIQQVVRGDSAAYFCATQETTGAGNTIYFGEGSWLTVV.

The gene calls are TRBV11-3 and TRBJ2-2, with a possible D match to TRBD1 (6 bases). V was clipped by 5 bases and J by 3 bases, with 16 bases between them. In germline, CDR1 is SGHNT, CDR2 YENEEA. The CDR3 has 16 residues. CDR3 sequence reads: CASSLRSGADTGELFF. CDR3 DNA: TGTGCCAGCAGCCTTAGATCAGGGGCAGACACCGGGGAGCTGTTTTTT.

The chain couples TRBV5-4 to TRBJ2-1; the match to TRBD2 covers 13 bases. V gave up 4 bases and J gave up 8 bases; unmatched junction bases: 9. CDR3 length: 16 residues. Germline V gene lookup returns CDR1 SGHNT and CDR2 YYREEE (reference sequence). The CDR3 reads CASSPPGTSGIDEQFF. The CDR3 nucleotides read TGTGCCAGCAGCCCCCCCGGGACTAGCGGGATCGATGAGCAGTTCTTC.

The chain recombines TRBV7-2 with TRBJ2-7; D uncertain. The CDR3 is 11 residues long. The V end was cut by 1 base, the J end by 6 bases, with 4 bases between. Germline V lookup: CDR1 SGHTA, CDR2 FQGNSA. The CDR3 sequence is CASSLVSEQYF. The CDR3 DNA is TGTGCCAGCAGCTTAGTATCCGAGCAGTACTTC.

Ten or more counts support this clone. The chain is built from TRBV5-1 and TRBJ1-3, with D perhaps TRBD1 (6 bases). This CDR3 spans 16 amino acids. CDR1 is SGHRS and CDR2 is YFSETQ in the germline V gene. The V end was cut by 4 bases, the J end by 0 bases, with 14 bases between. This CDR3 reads CASSKLGATSGNTIYF. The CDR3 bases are TGCGCCAGCAGCAAACTGGGGGCCACCTCTGGAAACACCATATATTTT.

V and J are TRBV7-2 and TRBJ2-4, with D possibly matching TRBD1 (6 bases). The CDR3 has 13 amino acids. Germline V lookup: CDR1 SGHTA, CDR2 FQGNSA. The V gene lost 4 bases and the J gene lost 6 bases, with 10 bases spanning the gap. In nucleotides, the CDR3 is TGTGCCAGCAGCTCACAAGGGGGAAACATTCAGTACTTC. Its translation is CASSSQGGNIQYF.

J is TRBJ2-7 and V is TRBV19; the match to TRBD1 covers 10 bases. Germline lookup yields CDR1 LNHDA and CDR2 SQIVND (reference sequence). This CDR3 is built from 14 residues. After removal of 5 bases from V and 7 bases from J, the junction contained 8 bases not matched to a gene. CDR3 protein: CASSLRQGAREQYF. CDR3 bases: TGTGCCAGTAGTCTGCGACAGGGGGCGAGGGAGCAGTACTTC.

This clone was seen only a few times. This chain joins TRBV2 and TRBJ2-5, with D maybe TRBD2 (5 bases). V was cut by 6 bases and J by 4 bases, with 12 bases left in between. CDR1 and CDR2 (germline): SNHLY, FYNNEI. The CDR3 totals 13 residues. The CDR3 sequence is CASRDLGLETQYF. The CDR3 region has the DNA TGTGCCAGCAGGGACTTGGGCTTAGAGACCCAGTACTTC.

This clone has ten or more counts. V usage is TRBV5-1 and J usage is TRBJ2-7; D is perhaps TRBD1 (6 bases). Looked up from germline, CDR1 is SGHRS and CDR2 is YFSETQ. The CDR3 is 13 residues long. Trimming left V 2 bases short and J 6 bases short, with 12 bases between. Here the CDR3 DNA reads TGCGCCAGCAGCTTTTCAGGGGTAGGCGAGCAGTACTTC. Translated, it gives CASSFSGVGEQYF.

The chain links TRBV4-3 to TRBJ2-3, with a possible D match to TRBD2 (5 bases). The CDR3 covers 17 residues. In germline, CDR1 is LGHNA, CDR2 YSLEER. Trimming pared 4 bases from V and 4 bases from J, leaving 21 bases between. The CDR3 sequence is CASSPKAGVNTPDTQYF. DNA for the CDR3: TGCGCCAGCAGCCCGAAGGCCGGGGTAAACACGCCAGATACGCAGTATTTT.

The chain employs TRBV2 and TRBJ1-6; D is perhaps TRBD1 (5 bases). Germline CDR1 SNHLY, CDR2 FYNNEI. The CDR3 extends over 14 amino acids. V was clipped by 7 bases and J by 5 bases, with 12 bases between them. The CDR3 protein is CASNSDRHNSPLHF. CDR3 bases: TGTGCCAGCAATTCCGACAGACATAATTCACCCCTCCACTTT.

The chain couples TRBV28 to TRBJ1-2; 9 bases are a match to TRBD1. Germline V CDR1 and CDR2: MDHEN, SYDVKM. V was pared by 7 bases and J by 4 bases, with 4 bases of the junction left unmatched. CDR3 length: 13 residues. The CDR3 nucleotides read TGTGCCAGCACCTTGGACAGGGGCTATGGCTACACCTTC. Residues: CASTLDRGYGYTF.

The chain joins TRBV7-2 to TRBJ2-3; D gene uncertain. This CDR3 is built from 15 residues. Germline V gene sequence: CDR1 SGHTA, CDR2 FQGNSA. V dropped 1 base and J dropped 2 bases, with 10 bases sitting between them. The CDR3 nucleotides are TGTGCCAGCAGCTTAGGAGTGGTCACCACAGATACGCAGTATTTT. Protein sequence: CASSLGVVTTDTQYF.